Listed below are T cell receptor beta chains from one sample, sequenced in a study of blood T cell repertoires in COVID-19. Libraries were prepared by immunoSEQ multiplex PCR; TCRdb keeps only in-frame clonotypes and omits some of them. Of just over 250,000 clones in the sample, about 87% are singletons; the top ten hold roughly 4%. Sequenced material: peripheral blood. The origin of the receptors is a man in his 60s who had recovered from COVID-19. Each CDR3 is given with its conserved first and last residue. Each record gives: D gene, J gene, clone size, V gene, CDR3 DNA, CDR3 protein. A D gene is named only where the DNA matches it firmly. Clone size is stated in some rows and not others, as once, few, many or a class when expanded.

TRBD1,TRBJ2-3,.,TRBV24-1,TGTGCCACCAGTGATTTGCGGACAGGGGGCTCCGATCCGCAGTATTTT,CATSDLRTGGSDPQYF
.,TRBJ2-3,.,TRBV7-6,TGTGCCAGCAGCTTGTCACGGGGAACCACAGATACGCAGTATTTT,CASSLSRGTTDTQYF
TRBD1,TRBJ2-7,.,TRBV27,TGTGCCAGCAGCCTTAAAACAGGGGGGTTACACGAGCAGTACTTC,CASSLKTGGLHEQYF
.,TRBJ2-3,.,TRBV7-9,TGTGCCAGCAACCCCGACGCGGGTCCTGGCACAGATACGCAGTATTTT,CASNPDAGPGTDTQYF
.,TRBJ1-1,.,TRBV15,TGTGCCACCAGCAGAGAAAGAAGACGGGACACTGAAGCTTTCTTT,CATSRERRRDTEAFF
.,TRBJ1-1,.,TRBV19,TGTGCCAGTAGTATACAGGCGGGAACTGAAGCTTTCTTT,CASSIQAGTEAFF
.,TRBJ1-5,few,TRBV7-2,TGTGCCAGCAGCTTAGGGTGGGGGGGGCTTCAGCCCCAGCATTTT,CASSLGWGGLQPQHF
.,TRBJ2-2,.,TRBV15,TGTGCCACCAGCAGAGACCCGGCCGGGGAGCTGTTTTTT,CATSRDPAGELFF
TRBD2,TRBJ2-7,.,TRBV11-3,TGTGCCAGCAGCTTAACGTCGAGCGGGGTCGGGGAGCAGTACTTC,CASSLTSSGVGEQYF
TRBD2,TRBJ2-1,.,TRBV19,TGTGCCAGTAGTAAGAAGGGAAGCAGCGGGGGGGCCCGGCAGTTCTTC,CASSKKGSSGGARQFF
TRBD2,TRBJ2-3,.,TRBV6-4,TGTGCCAGCAACACAAGGGGGCTAGCGGGGGGTACGAGCACAGATACGCAGTATTTT,CASNTRGLAGGTSTDTQYF
.,TRBJ2-7,.,TRBV9,TGTGCCAGCAGCGTAGCGGGGGACTACGAGCAGTACTTC,CASSVAGDYEQYF
.,TRBJ1-1,.,TRBV27,TGTGCCAGCAGTCGTAAACTCTCCGTGATGGACACTGAAGCTTTCTTT,CASSRKLSVMDTEAFF
TRBD2,TRBJ2-3,.,TRBV4-2,TGTGCCAGCAGCCGTACCCCGGGACTAGCGGGGGCAGGGGAACGCACAGATACGCAGTATTTT,CASSRTPGLAGAGERTDTQYF
.,TRBJ1-4,.,TRBV7-7,TGTGCTAGCAGCCCAGGTACCGGGGCTAATGAAAAACTGTTTTTT,CASSPGTGANEKLFF
TRBD1,TRBJ1-4,.,TRBV5-4,TGTGCCAGCGCTAAGAGGTTCGGGACAGGAGATGAAAAACTGTTTTTT,CASAKRFGTGDEKLFF
.,TRBJ2-7,once,TRBV5-1,TGCGCCAGCAGCTTGACAGGGTTTTCCGAGCAGTACTTC,CASSLTGFSEQYF
.,TRBJ1-1,.,TRBV5-1,TGCGCCAGCAGCCCTGGGGGACAGAACACTGAAGCTTTCTTT,CASSPGGQNTEAFF
TRBD2,TRBJ2-5,.,TRBV9,TGTGCCAGCAGCGTAGGGGGACTAGCGGGGGAATACCAAGAGACCCAGTACTTC,CASSVGGLAGEYQETQYF
TRBD2,TRBJ2-5,.,TRBV3-1/TRBV3-2,TGTGCCAGCAGCCAAGACCTACTAGCGGGGAGTGAGACCCAGTACTTC,CASSQDLLAGSETQYF
TRBD2,TRBJ2-3,.,TRBV5-1,TGCGCCAGCTTTCGGGGGGGCACAGATACGCAGTATTTT,CASFRGGTDTQYF
.,TRBJ1-4,.,TRBV15,TGTGCCACCAGCAGAGTTCAGGGTGTAGGACATGAAAAACTGTTTTTT,CATSRVQGVGHEKLFF
TRBD1,TRBJ1-1,.,TRBV4-2,TGTGCCAGCAGCCAACCAACCGGGACAGCGAACACTGAAGCTTTCTTT,CASSQPTGTANTEAFF
.,TRBJ1-4,.,TRBV3-1/TRBV3-2,TGTGCCAGCAGCCAGGAGGGAGACTCCCACCTTTGGGGTGAAAAACTGTTTTTT,CASSQEGDSHLWGEKLFF
.,TRBJ1-2,.,TRBV18,TGTGCCAGCTCACCGGCCGACTCCTTCTATGGCTACACCTTC,CASSPADSFYGYTF
TRBD1,TRBJ1-6,.,TRBV3-1/TRBV3-2,TGTGCCAGCAGCCAACGCGGACAGGGGGACTCACCCCTCCACTTT,CASSQRGQGDSPLHF
TRBD1,TRBJ1-1,.,TRBV19,TGTGCCAGTAGTACGTTACAGGGGGCTTGGACTGAAGCTTTCTTT,CASSTLQGAWTEAFF
TRBD2,TRBJ2-5,.,TRBV7-2,TGTGCCAGCAGCCCCCGGGTAGCGGGGGGAGGAGAGACCCAGTACTTC,CASSPRVAGGGETQYF
.,TRBJ1-6,.,TRBV2,TGTGCCAGCCGCGACGGACTTTCTAATTCACCCCTCCACTTT,CASRDGLSNSPLHF
TRBD1,TRBJ2-1,.,TRBV5-1,TGCGCCACCGGGACAGGGCTGAATAATGAGCAGTTCTTC,CATGTGLNNEQFF
TRBD1,TRBJ1-1,few,TRBV14,TGTGCCAGCAGCCAAGGACAGGGTTGGACTGAAGCTTTCTTT,CASSQGQGWTEAFF
TRBD1,TRBJ1-4,.,TRBV18,TGTGCCAGCTCACCACAGGGGACAGCCCGCGGGGAAAAACTGTTTTTT,CASSPQGTARGEKLFF
.,TRBJ1-1,.,TRBV6-5,TGTGCCAGCAGTCCTTCGGGATTCGAAGCTTTCTTT,CASSPSGFEAFF
.,TRBJ2-7,.,TRBV9,TGTGCCAGCAGCGTAGGGGGACTCAACTACGAGCAGTACTTC,CASSVGGLNYEQYF
.,TRBJ2-5,once,TRBV5-1,TGCGCCAGCAGCCCGGGGACAAGACAAGAGACCCAGTACTTC,CASSPGTRQETQYF
TRBD1,TRBJ1-3,.,TRBV5-1,TGCGCCAGCAGCTTGACCCGTCCCGGGACAGGGGCCGGGGTAAACACCATATATTTT,CASSLTRPGTGAGVNTIYF
.,TRBJ1-1,.,TRBV30,TGTGCCTGGAGTGTACTGGAGGGTAACACTGAAGCTTTCTTT,CAWSVLEGNTEAFF
.,TRBJ1-1,.,TRBV19,TGTGCCAGTAGTATCCCAGGGGCAGACACTGAAGCTTTCTTT,CASSIPGADTEAFF
.,TRBJ1-5,.,TRBV6-6,TGTGCCAGCAGTTACCCGGGGGGGCAGCTCAATCAGCCCCAGCATTTT,CASSYPGGQLNQPQHF
TRBD2,TRBJ2-5,.,TRBV19,TGTGCCAGTAGTTCACTAGCGGGGGGATTCCAAGAGACCCAGTACTTC,CASSSLAGGFQETQYF
TRBD2,TRBJ2-3,.,TRBV9,TGTGCCAGCAGCCCCAGGACTAGCCTGAGCACAGATACGCAGTATTTT,CASSPRTSLSTDTQYF
.,TRBJ1-2,.,TRBV5-6,TGTGCCAGCAGCCCAGGAAACATTGCTAACTATGGCTACACCTTC,CASSPGNIANYGYTF
.,TRBJ1-6,.,TRBV19,TGTGCCAGTAGCCGGGGGGGGACATCCGCGAGGAATTCACCCCTCCACTTT,CASSRGGTSARNSPLHF
.,TRBJ1-4,.,TRBV5-6,TGTGCCAGCAGCTTGTATTCCGCAGGAAGGACAACTAATGAAAAACTGTTTTTT,CASSLYSAGRTTNEKLFF
.,TRBJ1-3,once,TRBV6-5,TGTGCCAGCAGTTACTCGACCGGGACAACTGGAAACACCATATATTTT,CASSYSTGTTGNTIYF
.,TRBJ1-5,once,TRBV12-3/TRBV12-4,TGTGCCAGCAGTACGGTGAACAATCAGCCCCAGCATTTT,CASSTVNNQPQHF
.,TRBJ1-1,once,TRBV7-9,TGTGCCAGCAGACGCGATCCGTTCGATGAAGCTTTCTTT,CASRRDPFDEAFF
.,TRBJ1-1,.,TRBV7-3,TGTGCCAGCAGCTTAGGGCAGTTGAACACTGAAGCTTTCTTT,CASSLGQLNTEAFF
.,TRBJ2-6,.,TRBV6-5,TGTGCCAGCAGTTACGCGGGGAGCTCTGGGGCCAACGTCCTGACTTTC,CASSYAGSSGANVLTF
TRBD1,TRBJ1-6,.,TRBV4-1,TGCGCCAGCAGGGTACAGGGGGAACGAGGATCACCCCTCCACTTT,CASRVQGERGSPLHF
.,TRBJ1-1,few,TRBV6-5,TGTGCCAGCAGCGGGGAGGAAGACACTGAAGCTTTCTTT,CASSGEEDTEAFF
TRBD2,TRBJ2-5,.,TRBV12-5,TGTGCTAGTAGCCCCCTAGCGGGGGGCTTATACCAAGAGACCCAGTACTTC,CASSPLAGGLYQETQYF
.,TRBJ2-7,.,TRBV3-1/TRBV3-2,TGTGCCAGCAGCCAAATTACAGCCCCCTACGAGCAGTACTTC,CASSQITAPYEQYF